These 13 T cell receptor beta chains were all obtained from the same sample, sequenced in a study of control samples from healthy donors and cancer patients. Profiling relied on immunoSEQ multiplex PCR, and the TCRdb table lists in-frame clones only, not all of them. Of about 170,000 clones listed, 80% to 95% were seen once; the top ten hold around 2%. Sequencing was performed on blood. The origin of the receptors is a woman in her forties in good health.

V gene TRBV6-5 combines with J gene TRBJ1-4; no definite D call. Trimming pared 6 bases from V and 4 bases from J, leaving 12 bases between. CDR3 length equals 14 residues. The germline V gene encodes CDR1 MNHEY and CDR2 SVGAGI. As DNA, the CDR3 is TGTGCCAGCAGCCAACCGGGCCTTAATGAAAAACTGTTTTTT. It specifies CASSQPGLNEKLFF.

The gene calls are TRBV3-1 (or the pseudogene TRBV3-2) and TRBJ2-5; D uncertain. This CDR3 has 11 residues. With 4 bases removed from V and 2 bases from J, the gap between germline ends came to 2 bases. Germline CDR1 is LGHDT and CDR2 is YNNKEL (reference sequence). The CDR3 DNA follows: TGTGCCAGCAGCCGGCAAGAGACCCAGTACTTC. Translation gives CASSRQETQYF.

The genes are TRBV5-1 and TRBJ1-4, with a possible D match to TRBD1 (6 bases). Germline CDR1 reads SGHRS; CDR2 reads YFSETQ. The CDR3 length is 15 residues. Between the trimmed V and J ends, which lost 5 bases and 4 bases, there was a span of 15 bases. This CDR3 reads CASSIGGQDNEKLFF. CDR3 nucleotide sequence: TGCGCCAGCAGTATAGGGGGGCAGGATAATGAAAAACTGTTTTTT.

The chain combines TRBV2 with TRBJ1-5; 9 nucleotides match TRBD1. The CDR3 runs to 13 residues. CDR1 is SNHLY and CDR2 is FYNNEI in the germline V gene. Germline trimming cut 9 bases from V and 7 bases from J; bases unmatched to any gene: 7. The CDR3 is CASSGTGQQPQHF. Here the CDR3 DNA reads TGTGCCAGTTCCGGGACAGGGCAGCAGCCCCAGCATTTT.

CDR3 nucleotide sequence: TGTGCCAGCAGTCCCCGGGGTGGCAATCAGCCCCAGCATTTT. This sequence encodes CASSPRGGNQPQHF. The rearrangement links TRBV6-5 to TRBJ1-5; D uncertain. The germline gives CDR1 MNHEY, CDR2 SVGAGI. With 5 bases removed from V and 2 bases from J, the gap between germline ends came to 10 bases. The CDR3 runs 14 residues.

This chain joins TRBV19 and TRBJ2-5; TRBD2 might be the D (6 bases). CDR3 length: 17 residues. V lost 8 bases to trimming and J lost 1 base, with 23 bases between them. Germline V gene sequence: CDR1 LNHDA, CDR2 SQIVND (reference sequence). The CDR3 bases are TGTGCCAGTGGGGATAACGGGCGGGGAAAAACCCAAGAGACCCAGTACTTC. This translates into CASGDNGRGKTQETQYF.

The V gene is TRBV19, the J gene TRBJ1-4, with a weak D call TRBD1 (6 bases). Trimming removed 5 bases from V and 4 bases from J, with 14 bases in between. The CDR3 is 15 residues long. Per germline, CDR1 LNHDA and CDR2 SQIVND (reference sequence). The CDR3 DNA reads TGTGCCAGTAGTTCACAGGGTGGTGTTAATGAAAAACTGTTTTTT. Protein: CASSSQGGVNEKLFF.

The CDR3 nucleotides are TGTGCCAGCAGTTCGGGACCGTCGAACACTGAAGCTTTCTTT. Amino acids: CASSSGPSNTEAFF. The chain has TRBV6-6 and TRBJ1-1; D might be TRBD1 (5 bases). Between the trimmed V and J ends, which lost 4 bases and 1 base, there was a span of 10 bases. The CDR3 is 14 amino acids. The germline V gene has CDR1 MNHNY and CDR2 SVGAGI (reference sequence).

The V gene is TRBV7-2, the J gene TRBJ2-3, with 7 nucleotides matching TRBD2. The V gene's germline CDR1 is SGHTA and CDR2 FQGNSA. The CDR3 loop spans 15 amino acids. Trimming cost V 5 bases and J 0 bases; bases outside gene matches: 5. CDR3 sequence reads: CASSDSGDSTDTQYF. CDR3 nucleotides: TGTGCCAGCAGCGACAGCGGGGATAGCACAGATACGCAGTATTTT. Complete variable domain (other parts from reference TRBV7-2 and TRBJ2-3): GAGVSQSPSNKVTEKGKDVELRCDPISGHTALYWYRQSLGQGLEFLIYFQGNSAPDKSGLPSDRFSAERTGGSVSTLTIQRTQQEDSAVYLCASSDSGDSTDTQYFGPGTRLTVL.

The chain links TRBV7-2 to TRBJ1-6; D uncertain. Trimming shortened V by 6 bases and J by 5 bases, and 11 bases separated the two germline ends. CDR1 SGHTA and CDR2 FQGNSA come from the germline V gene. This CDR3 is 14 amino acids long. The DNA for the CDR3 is TGTGCCAGCAGGTTAACGGGCGATAATTCACCCCTCCACTTT. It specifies CASRLTGDNSPLHF.

CDR3 DNA sequence: TGTGCCACGGTAGCGGGGGGGCTTAACACCGGGGAGCTGTTTTTT. Translating it yields CATVAGGLNTGELFF. The chain is built from TRBV2 and TRBJ2-2, with 11 bases that match TRBD2. The CDR3 runs 15 residues. Germline loops: CDR1 SNHLY, CDR2 FYNNEI. V was clipped by 10 bases and J by 2 bases; unmatched bases: 6.

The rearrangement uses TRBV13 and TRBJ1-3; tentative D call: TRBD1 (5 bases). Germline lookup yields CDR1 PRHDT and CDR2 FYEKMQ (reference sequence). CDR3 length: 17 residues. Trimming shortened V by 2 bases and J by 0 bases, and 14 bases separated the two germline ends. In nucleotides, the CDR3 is TGTGCCAGCAGCTTAAGGGCGCGACAGAACTCTGGAAACACCATATATTTT. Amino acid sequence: CASSLRARQNSGNTIYF. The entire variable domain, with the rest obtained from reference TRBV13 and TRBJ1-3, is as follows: AAGVIQSPRHLIKEKRETATLKCYPIPRHDTVYWYQQGPGQDPQFLISFYEKMQSDKGSIPDRFSAQQFSDYHSELNMSSLELGDSALYFCASSLRARQNSGNTIYFGEGSWLTVV.

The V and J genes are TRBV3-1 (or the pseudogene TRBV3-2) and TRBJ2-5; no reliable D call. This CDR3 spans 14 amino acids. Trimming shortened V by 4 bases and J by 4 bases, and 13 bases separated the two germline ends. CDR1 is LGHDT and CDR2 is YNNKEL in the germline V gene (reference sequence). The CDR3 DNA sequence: TGTGCCAGCAGCCCGAGACTTACGGGAGAGACCCAGTACTTC. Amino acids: CASSPRLTGETQYF.